The source of this T cell receptor beta chain is a study of T cell repertoires in cytomegalovirus infection. Study-level background: From public TCR beta signatures came an indication of both CMV infection and matching HLA type. Study-level points and caveats: The ex vivo response showed dominance by HLA-C-restricted CMV-specific TCR beta clonotypes. The cumulative frequency of public TCR beta families identified carriers of CMV plus the relevant HLA.

A single record per CDR3 protein comes from TCRdb applying MiXCR to the reads. In the table there are 600,000 to 800,000 distinct CDR3 sequences, roughly 26% of which are singletons. A few counts support this clonotype. As yet, its antigen is unknown. V was cut by 6 bases and J by 0 bases, with 21 bases left in between. In germline, CDR1 is MNHEY, CDR2 SVGAGI. The CDR3 spans 18 residues. The chain uses TRBV6-5 and TRBJ1-3, with TRBD1 as a possible D gene (5 bases). The origin of this receptor is a human donor in good health (CMV status not recorded). Some clones in this sample may be carry-over from other donors' samples. The source material was CD8+ T cells from PBMCs. The CDR3 DNA sequence: TGTGCCAGCAGCCCTCTTACGTTGGGGAGGGGCTCTGGAAACACCATATATTTT. Translated: CASSPLTLGRGSGNTIYF.